This T cell receptor beta chain was captured by sequencing in a study of PD-1 blockade in classical Hodgkin lymphoma. Study at large: On a schedule of every 2 weeks, patients received nivolumab 3 mg/kg intravenously.

Clones were read by immunoSEQ multiplex PCR, and TCRdb kept only the in-frame ones, dropping some. The top ten hold 23% of the sample, which has tens of thousands of clones, approximately 87% seen once. Time point indicated: cycle 4 day 1 (C4D1), after less than seven weeks of nivolumab. Relapses following autologous stem cell transplantation were seen in all patients, with brentuximab vedotin exposure varying. This specimen consisted of peripheral blood mononuclear cells (PBMCs), obtained before the fourth cycle of nivolumab. This receptor was identified in a human donor with classical Hodgkin lymphoma.

CDR3 region: CASSRPPGTQDTQYF. The CDR3 DNA follows: TGTGCCAGCAGTAGACCACCTGGGACACAAGATACGCAGTATTTT. The rearrangement joins TRBV6-5 to TRBJ2-3, with a tentative D call TRBD1 (6 bases). Looked up from germline, CDR1 is MNHEY and CDR2 is SVGAGI. V lost 5 bases to trimming and J lost 5 bases, with 17 bases between them. The CDR3 length is 15 residues.